This is a list of T cell receptor beta chains from one sample in a study of T cells in Graves' hyperthyroidism and ophthalmopathy. TCRdb redid the calling of the multiplex PCR reads with MiXCR, one entry per CDR3 protein. This table has under 250,000 distinct CDR3 sequences, about 24% appearing once. Material: blood. These receptor sequences come from a woman in her thirties or forties with Graves' ophthalmopathy. The CDR3 runs from the conserved cysteine through the conserved F or W. A D gene is named only where the DNA matches it firmly. Not every row has a clone size; where given, it reads once, few, many or a size class.

J: TRBJ1-5
V: TRBV20-1
D: TRBD1
size: many
DNA: TGCAGTGTAACACAGGGGCGCGGCAATCAGCCCCAGCATTTT
CDR3: CSVTQGRGNQPQHF

J: TRBJ2-5
V: TRBV12-3/TRBV12-4
D: -
size: many
DNA: TGTGCCAGCAGTTTCCAAGAGACCCAGTACTTC
CDR3: CASSFQETQYF

J: TRBJ2-7
V: TRBV6-5
D: TRBD1
size: many
DNA: TGTGCCAGCAGCCCCGGGACAGGGTTTTCCGAGCAGTACTTC
CDR3: CASSPGTGFSEQYF

J: TRBJ2-6
V: TRBV6-2/TRBV6-3
D: TRBD1
size: -
DNA: TGTGCCAGCATGAGGGCAGGGGGAAACTCTGGGGCCAACGTCCTGACTTTC
CDR3: CASMRAGGNSGANVLTF

J: TRBJ2-2
V: TRBV12-3/TRBV12-4
D: TRBD2
size: few
DNA: TGTGCCAGCAGTAGGACTAGCGGGGCATCGAACACCGGGGAGCTGTTTTTT
CDR3: CASSRTSGASNTGELFF

J: TRBJ1-1
V: TRBV5-1
D: -
size: many
DNA: TGCGCCAGCGACGAGAATGGGGCTGGGACTGAAGCTTTCTTT
CDR3: CASDENGAGTEAFF

J: TRBJ1-1
V: TRBV28
D: -
size: many
DNA: TGTGCCAGCAGTTACATCCCCACCCAGGTCAACACTGAAGCTTTCTTT
CDR3: CASSYIPTQVNTEAFF

J: TRBJ1-1
V: TRBV6-5
D: TRBD1
size: many
DNA: TGTGCCAGCAGTAACAGGGGCGCGAACACTGAAGCTTTCTTT
CDR3: CASSNRGANTEAFF

J: TRBJ1-2
V: TRBV7-2
D: -
size: once
DNA: TGTGCCAGCAGCACCACCGGGAGCTACTATGGCTACACCTTC
CDR3: CASSTTGSYYGYTF

J: TRBJ2-5
V: TRBV7-8
D: TRBD2
size: many
DNA: TGTGCCAGCAGCTCTGGGGGGGAGGGGGAGACCCAGTACTTC
CDR3: CASSSGGEGETQYF

J: TRBJ2-7
V: TRBV6-5
D: TRBD2
size: few
DNA: TGTGCCAGCAGTTACTTCTCGGGAGGGGGGTACGAGCAGTACTTC
CDR3: CASSYFSGGGYEQYF

J: TRBJ2-7
V: TRBV7-2
D: -
size: many
DNA: TGTGCCAGCACAAGAAATGACTACGAGCAGTACTTC
CDR3: CASTRNDYEQYF

J: TRBJ2-2
V: TRBV7-3
D: -
size: many
DNA: TGTGCCAGCAGCTTGGACAGTTCAAGCACCGGGGAGCTGTTTTTT
CDR3: CASSLDSSSTGELFF

J: TRBJ1-2
V: TRBV20-1
D: -
size: many
DNA: TGCAGTGCTAGAGTACCTCGTGAGGGGACGGTTTATGGCTACACCTTC
CDR3: CSARVPREGTVYGYTF

J: TRBJ1-5
V: TRBV12-3/TRBV12-4
D: -
size: -
DNA: TGTGCCAGCAGTTTAGGAAGAACGGCCCAGCATTTT
CDR3: CASSLGRTAQHF

J: TRBJ2-2
V: TRBV30
D: -
size: many
DNA: TGTGCCTGCACGACCGGGGAGCTGTTTTTT
CDR3: CACTTGELFF

J: TRBJ2-4
V: TRBV10-3
D: TRBD2
size: many
DNA: TGTGCCATCAGTGACCCGGGGGGGACGGAAAACATTCAGTACTTC
CDR3: CAISDPGGTENIQYF

J: TRBJ2-7
V: TRBV19
D: TRBD1
size: many
DNA: TGTGCCAGTAGTATAGAGATGACAGGGGAAACATACGAGCAGTACTTC
CDR3: CASSIEMTGETYEQYF

J: TRBJ2-7
V: TRBV6-1
D: -
size: -
DNA: TGTGCCAGCAGTGTTTTCCAGGGTCCTATCTACGAGCAGTACTTC
CDR3: CASSVFQGPIYEQYF

J: TRBJ1-2
V: TRBV6-1
D: TRBD1
size: -
DNA: TGTGCCACCAGTGACCCCGGGACAGACTATGGCTACACCTTC
CDR3: CATSDPGTDYGYTF

J: TRBJ1-6
V: TRBV28
D: -
size: many
DNA: TGTGCCAGCAGTCCTCATTCGGGCAGTAGATATAATTCACCCCTCCACTTT
CDR3: CASSPHSGSRYNSPLHF

J: TRBJ2-7
V: TRBV6-1
D: -
size: many
DNA: TGTGCCAGCGGACCCTCTGGGGGTGGCTACGAGCAGTACTTC
CDR3: CASGPSGGGYEQYF

J: TRBJ2-5
V: TRBV19
D: -
size: many
DNA: TGTGCCAGTAGTATTGGCCAGGGGTCTATAAAGACCCAGTACTTC
CDR3: CASSIGQGSIKTQYF

J: TRBJ2-1
V: TRBV12-3/TRBV12-4
D: -
size: -
DNA: TGTGCCAGCAGTTTAGCGCGGGAAAGCTCCTACAATGAGCAGTTCTTC
CDR3: CASSLARESSYNEQFF

J: TRBJ1-1
V: TRBV7-9
D: -
size: many
DNA: TGTGCCAGCAGCTCGGACAATGGGGACACTGAAGCTTTCTTT
CDR3: CASSSDNGDTEAFF

J: TRBJ2-7
V: TRBV28
D: -
size: many
DNA: TGTGCCAGCAGTAGTAGCGACGTTTTGTACGAGCAGTACTTC
CDR3: CASSSSDVLYEQYF

J: TRBJ1-1
V: TRBV7-9
D: -
size: many
DNA: TGTGCCAGCAGCTTAGACTTGAACACTGAAGCTTTCTTT
CDR3: CASSLDLNTEAFF

J: TRBJ2-7
V: TRBV7-2
D: -
size: many
DNA: TGTGCCAGCAGCTTAAGAACCGGGAGAGCCTACGAGCAGTACTTC
CDR3: CASSLRTGRAYEQYF

J: TRBJ2-4
V: TRBV4-1
D: -
size: many
DNA: TGCGCCAGCAGCCTCCCGACGAGCAGCGGCATTCAGTACTTC
CDR3: CASSLPTSSGIQYF

J: TRBJ2-7
V: TRBV20-1
D: TRBD2
size: many
DNA: TGCAGGGTGGGGACTAACACCTACGAGCAGTACTTC
CDR3: CRVGTNTYEQYF

J: TRBJ2-2
V: TRBV12-3/TRBV12-4
D: TRBD1
size: many
DNA: TGTGCCTGCGGACAGGGAATAACCGGGGAGCTGTTTTTT
CDR3: CACGQGITGELFF

J: TRBJ2-2
V: TRBV3-1
D: -
size: many
DNA: TGTGCCAGCAGCGTCCCAAGGGGTAACACCGGGGAGCTGTTTTTT
CDR3: CASSVPRGNTGELFF